A single sample is the source of the 28 T cell receptor beta chains below, sequenced in a study of shared clonotypes between healthy human individuals. The assay was immunoSEQ multiplex PCR, and TCRdb's table has in-frame clones only and misses some. The sample gives about 490,000 clones, 78% of which show up once; 9.5% to 15% is in the top ten. The specimen was PBMCs. These receptors originate from a woman in her 40s in good health. Some clones in this sample may be carry-over from other donors' samples.

The chain links TRBV10-3 to TRBJ1-4, with D maybe TRBD1 (5 bases). Trimming pared 5 bases from V and 4 bases from J, leaving 8 bases between. This CDR3 spans 13 amino acids. CDR1 and CDR2 (germline): ENHRY, SYGVKD. DNA for the CDR3: TGTGCCATCAGTTGGGGGGATAATGAAAAACTGTTTTTT. Translating it yields CAISWGDNEKLFF.

The chain couples TRBV5-6 to TRBJ2-5; 11 bases are a match to TRBD2. The CDR3 contains 16 residues. Germline loops: CDR1 SGHDT, CDR2 YYEEEE. Losses at the gene ends were 4 bases for V and 4 bases for J; bases not matched to a gene: 9. CDR3: CASSPLAGGGGETQYF. CDR3 DNA: TGTGCCAGCAGCCCCTTAGCGGGAGGGGGCGGAGAGACCCAGTACTTC.

V gene TRBV7-6 combines with J gene TRBJ2-2, with D maybe TRBD2 (5 bases). CDR3 length: 15 residues. Trimming cost V 4 bases and J 7 bases, with 16 bases left between them. Germline assignment: CDR1 SGHVS and CDR2 FNYEAQ. Here the CDR3 DNA reads TGTGCCAGCAGCTGGGGTCTAGCTAGGAGCGGGGAGCTGTTTTTT. Amino acid sequence: CASSWGLARSGELFF.

The V gene is TRBV2, the J gene TRBJ2-2, with TRBD2 matching 8 bases. Trimming cost V 4 bases and J 2 bases; bases outside gene matches: 3. Per the germline V gene, CDR1 is SNHLY and CDR2 is FYNNEI. The CDR3 length is 15 residues. The CDR3: CASSGLASNTGELFF. DNA of the CDR3: TGTGCCAGCAGTGGACTAGCGAGTAACACCGGGGAGCTGTTTTTT.

This clone was seen once. The chain couples TRBV29-1 to TRBJ2-1; 10 bases match TRBD2. From germline, CDR1 is SQVTM and CDR2 ANQGSEA. Trimming cost V 6 bases and J 6 bases; bases outside gene matches: 8. CDR3 length equals 14 residues. CDR3 in DNA: TGCAGCGTCGGCCTAGCGGGAGCCTTCAATGAGCAGTTCTTC. This translates into CSVGLAGAFNEQFF.

This chain's CDR3 is CAWSFPGDSTDEQFF. CDR3 nucleotides: TGTGCCTGGAGTTTCCCCGGAGATAGTACGGATGAGCAGTTCTTC. This rearrangement joins TRBV30 to TRBJ2-1; D gene uncertain. Trimming pared 2 bases from V and 8 bases from J, leaving 19 bases between. This CDR3 spans 15 amino acids. Germline assignment: CDR1 GTSNPN and CDR2 SVGIG (reference sequence).

The chain uses TRBV7-3 and TRBJ2-1; 13 bases align to TRBD2. Germline V lookup: CDR1 SGHTA, CDR2 FQGTGA. With V trimmed by 5 bases and J by 8 bases, 9 bases remained unmatched. This CDR3 spans 16 amino acids. CDR3 bases: TGTGCCAGCAGCCCCCAACCGGGACTAGCGGGATATGAGCAGTTCTTC. This encodes CASSPQPGLAGYEQFF.

This sequence joins TRBV29-1 and TRBJ1-1; D gene unclear. Germline values: CDR1 SQVTM, CDR2 ANQGSEA. This CDR3 region has 11 residues. V lost 4 bases to trimming and J lost 11 bases, with 14 bases between them. CDR3 protein: CSVALGGAAFF. Written as DNA, the CDR3 is TGCAGCGTTGCCCTCGGAGGCGCGGCTTTCTTT.

Of note for this clone: Other nucleotide sequences in the sample specify the same CDR3. The CDR3 DNA sequence: TGCAGTGCTAGAGAGGGAGAGACCCAGTACTTC. Translated, it gives CSAREGETQYF. This chain uses TRBV20-1 with TRBJ2-5; D remains ambiguous. V lost 0 bases to trimming and J lost 4 bases, with 3 bases between them. Germline CDR1 DFQATT, CDR2 SNEGSKA (reference sequence). The CDR3 loop spans 11 amino acids.

The chain has TRBV28 and TRBJ2-3; possibly TRBD1 for D (6 bases). Per the germline V gene, CDR1 is MDHEN and CDR2 is SYDVKM. Trimming left V 5 bases short and J 6 bases short, with 6 bases between. CDR3 length equals 11 residues. In DNA form, the CDR3 reads TGTGCCAGCAGTAGGGGGGATACGCAGTATTTT. Its protein product is CASSRGDTQYF.

J is TRBJ2-2 and V is TRBV28; a weak D match, TRBD2 (6 bases). The CDR3 is 16 residues long. The germline V gene encodes CDR1 MDHEN and CDR2 SYDVKM. Between the trimmed V and J ends, which lost 4 bases and 2 bases, there was a span of 14 bases. CDR3 coding DNA: TGTGCCAGCAGTTCCCCTCAGGGACTCAACACCGGGGAGCTGTTTTTT. Its translation is CASSSPQGLNTGELFF. The complete variable domain, with remaining parts taken from reference TRBV28 and TRBJ2-2, reads DVKVTQSSRYLVKRTGEKVFLECVQDMDHENMFWYRQDPGLGLRLIYFSYDVKMKEKGDIPEGYSVSREKKERFSLILESASTNQTSMYLCASSSPQGLNTGELFFGEGSRLTVL.

The rearrangement uses TRBV7-9 and TRBJ2-1; D is ambiguous. CDR1 SEHNR and CDR2 FQNEAQ come from the germline V gene (reference sequence). This CDR3 spans 15 amino acids. V was trimmed by 5 bases and J by 8 bases, leaving 19 bases between them. The CDR3, as DNA: TGTGCCAGCAGCCTATTAAACGGACCCGGCCATGAGCAGTTCTTC. Translation: CASSLLNGPGHEQFF.

This chain uses TRBV7-3 with TRBJ1-2; 9 bases are a match to TRBD1. The germline V gene has CDR1 SGHTA and CDR2 FQGTGA. The V and J ends lost 4 bases and 4 bases, in that order; junction bases with no gene match: 4. CDR3 length: 14 amino acids. The CDR3: CASSSPGQGYGYTF. The DNA for the CDR3 is TGTGCCAGCAGCTCGCCGGGACAGGGCTATGGCTACACCTTC.

The V and J genes are TRBV14 and TRBJ2-7, with unresolved D. Germline CDR1 and CDR2: SGHDN and FVKESK. V was cut by 0 bases and J by 9 bases, with 9 bases left in between. The CDR3 length is 12 residues. The CDR3 DNA reads TGTGCCAGCAGCCAAGACTTTACTGCGCAGTACTTC. Translation: CASSQDFTAQYF.

V gene TRBV9 combines with J gene TRBJ2-1; 8 positions match TRBD2. CDR3 length equals 14 residues. J gave up 6 bases and V 0 bases, and 2 bases lay outside the gene matches. Germline CDR1 is SGDLS and CDR2 is YYNGEE. Here the CDR3 DNA reads TGTGCCAGCAGCGTAGCGGGAGGGGTCAATGAGCAGTTCTTC. Translation gives CASSVAGGVNEQFF.

This clone was seen a handful of times. CDR3 residues: CASSLGRILAEETQYF. DNA of the CDR3: TGTGCCAGCAGCTTAGGCCGTATCCTAGCGGAAGAGACCCAGTACTTC. This chain joins TRBV11-2 and TRBJ2-5, with TRBD2 matching over 7 bases. Germline V gives CDR1 SGHAT, CDR2 FQNNGV. The V gene end was trimmed by 1 base and the J gene end by 3 bases; junction bases not matched to a gene: 8. This CDR3 has 16 amino acids.

This chain uses TRBV11-3 with TRBJ2-5; D remains ambiguous. The germline V and J ends were trimmed by 4 bases and 1 base, with 7 bases remaining between them. From germline, CDR1 is SGHNT and CDR2 YENEEA. CDR3 length: 13 amino acids. DNA of the CDR3: TGTGCCAGCAGCTACCGGACCCAAGAGACCCAGTACTTC. Translation: CASSYRTQETQYF.

In this sample, this clone turned up once. V and J are TRBV28 and TRBJ2-1; the match to TRBD2 covers 13 bases. Germline trimming cut 5 bases from V and 5 bases from J; bases unmatched to any gene: 6. Germline V gives CDR1 MDHEN, CDR2 SYDVKM. This CDR3 comprises 16 residues. CDR3 DNA: TGTGCCAGCAGTAACACCGGGACTAGCGGGAACAATGAGCAGTTCTTC. Translating it yields CASSNTGTSGNNEQFF.

V usage is TRBV7-2 and J usage is TRBJ1-1, with TRBD1 identical over 7 bases. Germline CDR1 reads SGHTA; CDR2 reads FQGNSA. The CDR3 totals 16 residues. V was clipped by 0 bases and J by 2 bases; unmatched bases: 6. This CDR3 reads CASSLAPTGPNTEAFF. The CDR3 DNA follows: TGTGCCAGCAGCTTAGCCCCGACAGGGCCAAACACTGAAGCTTTCTTT. Together with reference TRBV7-2 and TRBJ1-1, the CDR3 gives the full variable domain: GAGVSQSPSNKVTEKGKDVELRCDPISGHTALYWYRQSLGQGLEFLIYFQGNSAPDKSGLPSDRFSAERTGGSVSTLTIQRTQQEDSAVYLCASSLAPTGPNTEAFFGQGTRLTVV.

This clone showed up just a few times. The gene calls are TRBV19 and TRBJ2-2; D is possibly TRBD1 (6 bases). From germline, CDR1 is LNHDA and CDR2 SQIVND (reference sequence). Trimming left V 6 bases short and J 4 bases short, with 12 bases between. The CDR3 spans 14 residues. The CDR3 sequence is CASRGDIGTGELFF. CDR3 bases: TGTGCCAGTAGGGGGGACATTGGCACCGGGGAGCTGTTTTTT.

This chain uses TRBV11-2 with TRBJ2-1; no clear D gene. The CDR3 totals 15 residues. The V end lost 4 bases, the J end lost 3 bases, and 13 bases lay between the germline ends. Germline CDR1 SGHAT, CDR2 FQNNGV. The CDR3 coding sequence is TGTGCCAGCAGCTCCTCCTGGCAGGACTACAATGAGCAGTTCTTC. This gives the protein CASSSSWQDYNEQFF.

The sample holds many counts of this clone. The chain has TRBV7-2 and TRBJ1-3, with a weak D call TRBD1 (6 bases). The CDR3 length is 17 residues. Trimming took 2 bases from V and 0 from J, leaving 14 bases between them. The V gene's germline CDR1 is SGHTA and CDR2 FQGNSA. The CDR3 spells CASSLRSGAASGNTIYF. The CDR3 DNA is TGTGCCAGCAGCTTAAGGTCAGGGGCAGCCTCTGGAAACACCATATATTTT.

The gene calls are TRBV5-1 and TRBJ2-2; 8 positions match TRBD1. Germline V gives CDR1 SGHRS, CDR2 YFSETQ. V shed 3 bases and J 10 bases; nucleotides not matched to a gene: 11. This CDR3 region has 15 residues. CDR3 coding DNA: TGCGCCAGCAGCTCAGGGACAGGCACACTGGCGGAGCTGTTTTTT. The encoded protein is CASSSGTGTLAELFF.

The chain uses TRBV27 and TRBJ2-7; D remains unclear. CDR1 MNHEY and CDR2 SMNVEV come from the germline V gene (reference sequence). The CDR3 covers 13 residues. The V and J ends lost 3 bases and 1 base respectively, with 7 bases between them. CDR3 amino acids: CASSLGRSYEQYF. The CDR3 coding sequence is TGTGCCAGCAGTTTGGGCAGGTCCTACGAGCAGTACTTC.

This clone occurred many times. This specimen includes other DNA sequences encoding the same CDR3. The chain uses TRBV5-1 and TRBJ1-1, with D unresolved. V dropped 0 bases and J dropped 3 bases, with 6 bases sitting between them. This CDR3 region has 13 residues. CDR1 and CDR2 (germline): SGHRS, YFSETQ. This CDR3 is CASSLAGYTEAFF. The CDR3, as DNA: TGCGCCAGCAGCTTGGCAGGTTACACTGAAGCTTTCTTT.

The chain carries TRBV28 and TRBJ2-7; the match to TRBD2 covers 7 bases. From germline, CDR1 is MDHEN and CDR2 SYDVKM. The CDR3 consists of 14 residues. The V segment lost 7 bases and the J segment 4 bases; nucleotides outside the gene matches: 10. The CDR3 DNA sequence: TGTGCCAGCAACCCGGGGGGAGCGTTGTACGAGCAGTACTTC. Amino acids: CASNPGGALYEQYF.

The chain links TRBV11-2 to TRBJ1-2, with D hard to call. Germline values: CDR1 SGHAT, CDR2 FQNNGV. The CDR3 spans 15 residues. V lost 0 bases, J lost 1 base, and 9 bases lay in between. This CDR3 is CASSLDLGSNYGYTF. CDR3 DNA sequence: TGTGCCAGCAGCTTAGATCTAGGGAGTAACTATGGCTACACCTTC.

The chain uses TRBV7-8 and TRBJ2-3; D perhaps matches TRBD2 (7 bases). The V gene's germline CDR1 is SGHVS and CDR2 FQNEAQ. V was pared by 5 bases and J by 3 bases, with 21 bases between. The CDR3 extends over 17 amino acids. The CDR3 loop is CASSPWGGRSATDTQYF. The CDR3 DNA reads TGTGCCAGCAGCCCGTGGGGGGGCCGGTCAGCAACAGATACGCAGTATTTT.